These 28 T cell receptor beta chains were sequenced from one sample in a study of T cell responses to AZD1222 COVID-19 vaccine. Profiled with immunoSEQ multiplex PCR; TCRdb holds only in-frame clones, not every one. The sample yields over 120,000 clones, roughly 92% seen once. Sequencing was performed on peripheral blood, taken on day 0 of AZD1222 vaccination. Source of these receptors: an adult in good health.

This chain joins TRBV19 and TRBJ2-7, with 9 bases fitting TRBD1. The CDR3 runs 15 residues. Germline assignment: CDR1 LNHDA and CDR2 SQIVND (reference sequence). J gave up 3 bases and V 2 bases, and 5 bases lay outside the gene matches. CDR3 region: CASSIRGQGHYEQYF. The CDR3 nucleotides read TGTGCCAGTAGTATACGAGGACAGGGGCACTACGAGCAGTACTTC.

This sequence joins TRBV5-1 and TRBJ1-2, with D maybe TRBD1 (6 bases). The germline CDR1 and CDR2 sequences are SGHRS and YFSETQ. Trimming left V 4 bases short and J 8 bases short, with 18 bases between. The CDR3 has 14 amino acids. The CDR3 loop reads CASSQGFAGEGYTF. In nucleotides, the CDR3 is TGCGCCAGCAGCCAGGGGTTTGCAGGGGAGGGCTACACCTTC. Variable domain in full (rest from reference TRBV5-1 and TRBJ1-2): KAGVTQTPRYLIKTRGQQVTLSCSPISGHRSVSWYQQTPGQGLQFLFEYFSETQRNKGNFPGRFSGRQFSNSRSEMNVSTLELGDSALYLCASSQGFAGEGYTFGSGTRLTVV.

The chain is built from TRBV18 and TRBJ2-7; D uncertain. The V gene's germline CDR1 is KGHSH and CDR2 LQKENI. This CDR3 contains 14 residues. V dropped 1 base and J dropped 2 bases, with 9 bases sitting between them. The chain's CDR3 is CASSPLGQTYEQYF. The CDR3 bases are TGTGCCAGCTCACCACTCGGGCAGACCTACGAGCAGTACTTC.

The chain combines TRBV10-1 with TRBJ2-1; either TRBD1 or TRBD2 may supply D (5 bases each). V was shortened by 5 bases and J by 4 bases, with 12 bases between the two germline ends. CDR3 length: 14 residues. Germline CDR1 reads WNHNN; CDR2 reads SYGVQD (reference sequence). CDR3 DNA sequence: TGCGCCAGCAGTCCGGGACCACAATACAATGAGCAGTTCTTC. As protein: CASSPGPQYNEQFF.

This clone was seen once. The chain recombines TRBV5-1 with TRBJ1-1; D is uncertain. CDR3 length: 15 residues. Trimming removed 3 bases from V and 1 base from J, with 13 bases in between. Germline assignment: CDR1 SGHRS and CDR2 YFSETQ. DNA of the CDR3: TGCGCCAGCAGCTCCATCGGCGGGAAGAACACTGAAGCTTTCTTT. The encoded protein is CASSSIGGKNTEAFF.

CDR3 region: CASSWTASLGYTF. For the CDR3, the DNA is TGTGCCAGCAGCTGGACAGCCTCATTGGGCTACACCTTC. V usage is TRBV5-6 and J usage is TRBJ1-2; a possible D gene is TRBD1 (6 bases). Trimming pared 3 bases from V and 8 bases from J, leaving 14 bases between. The CDR3 runs to 13 residues. Germline loops: CDR1 SGHDT, CDR2 YYEEEE.

CDR3 residues: CASIRAVNSPLHF. The CDR3 coding sequence is TGTGCCAGCATCCGGGCTGTGAATTCACCCCTCCACTTT. J is TRBJ1-6 and V is TRBV6-5; no clear D gene. Trimming took off 7 bases at V and 7 bases at J, with 11 bases between the two ends. CDR3 length: 13 residues. The germline V gene has CDR1 MNHEY and CDR2 SVGAGI.

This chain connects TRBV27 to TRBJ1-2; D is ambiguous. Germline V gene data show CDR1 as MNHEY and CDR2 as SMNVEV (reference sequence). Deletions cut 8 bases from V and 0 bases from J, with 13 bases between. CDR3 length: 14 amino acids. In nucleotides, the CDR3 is TGTGCCAGCCGACCTGGAGGGTCTAACTATGGCTACACCTTC. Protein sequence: CASRPGGSNYGYTF.

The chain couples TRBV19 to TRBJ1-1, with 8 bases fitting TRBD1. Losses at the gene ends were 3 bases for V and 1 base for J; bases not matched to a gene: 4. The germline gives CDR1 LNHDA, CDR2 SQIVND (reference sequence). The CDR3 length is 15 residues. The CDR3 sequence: CASSIAGQGNTEAFF. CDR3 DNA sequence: TGTGCCAGTAGTATCGCAGGACAGGGGAACACTGAAGCTTTCTTT.

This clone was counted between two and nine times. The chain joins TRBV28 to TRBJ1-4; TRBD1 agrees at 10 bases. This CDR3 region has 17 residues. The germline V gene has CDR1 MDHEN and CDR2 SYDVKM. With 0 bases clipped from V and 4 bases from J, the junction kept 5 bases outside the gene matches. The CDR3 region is CASSLWARTGGNEKLFF. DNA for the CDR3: TGTGCCAGCAGTTTATGGGCTCGGACAGGGGGTAATGAAAAACTGTTTTTT.

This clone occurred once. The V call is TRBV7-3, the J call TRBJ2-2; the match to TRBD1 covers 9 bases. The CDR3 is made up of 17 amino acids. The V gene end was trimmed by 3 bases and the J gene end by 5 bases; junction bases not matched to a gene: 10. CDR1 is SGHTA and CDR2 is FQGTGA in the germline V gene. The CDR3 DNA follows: TGTGCCAGCAGCTTGAGTCCCGGGACAGGGTCAACCGGGGAGCTGTTTTTT. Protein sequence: CASSLSPGTGSTGELFF.

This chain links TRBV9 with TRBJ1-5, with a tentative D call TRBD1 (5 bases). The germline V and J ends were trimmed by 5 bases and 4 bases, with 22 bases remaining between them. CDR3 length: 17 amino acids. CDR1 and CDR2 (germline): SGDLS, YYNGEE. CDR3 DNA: TGTGCCAGCAGGGCCAATCTGGGCCCCGAGGGGAATCAGCCCCAGCATTTT. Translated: CASRANLGPEGNQPQHF. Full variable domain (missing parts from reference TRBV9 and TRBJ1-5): DSGVTQTPKHLITATGQRVTLRCSPRSGDLSVYWYQQSLDQGLQFLIQYYNGEERAKGNILERFSAQQFPDLHSELNLSSLELGDSALYFCASRANLGPEGNQPQHFGDGTRLSIL.

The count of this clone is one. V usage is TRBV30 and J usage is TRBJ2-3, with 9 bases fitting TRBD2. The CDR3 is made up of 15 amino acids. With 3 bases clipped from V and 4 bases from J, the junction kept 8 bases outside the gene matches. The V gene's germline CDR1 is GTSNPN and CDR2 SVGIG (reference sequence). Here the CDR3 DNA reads TGTGCCTGGAGCCCGGGGGCGGGAGGGTCAGATACGCAGTATTTT. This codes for CAWSPGAGGSDTQYF.

As DNA, the CDR3 is TGTGCCAGCAGTTTATCGCCTGTCGAGCAGTACTTC. This encodes CASSLSPVEQYF. The chain combines TRBV12-3 or TRBV12-4 with TRBJ2-7; no reliable D call. This CDR3 is built from 12 residues. V lost 2 bases and J 6 bases, leaving 8 bases between the germline ends.

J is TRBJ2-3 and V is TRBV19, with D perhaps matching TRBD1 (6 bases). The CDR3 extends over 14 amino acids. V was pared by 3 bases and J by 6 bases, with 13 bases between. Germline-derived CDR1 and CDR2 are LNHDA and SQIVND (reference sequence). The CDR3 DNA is TGTGCCAGTAGTATGGACCTTAGGGGGGATACGCAGTATTTT. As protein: CASSMDLRGDTQYF.

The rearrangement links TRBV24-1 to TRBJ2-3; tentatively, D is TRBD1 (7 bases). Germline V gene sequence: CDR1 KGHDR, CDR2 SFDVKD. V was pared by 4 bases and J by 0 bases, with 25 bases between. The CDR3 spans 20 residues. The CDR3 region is CATSDSLVRWTGGSTDTQYF. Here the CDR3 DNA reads TGTGCCACCAGTGACTCACTTGTACGTTGGACAGGAGGGAGCACAGATACGCAGTATTTT.

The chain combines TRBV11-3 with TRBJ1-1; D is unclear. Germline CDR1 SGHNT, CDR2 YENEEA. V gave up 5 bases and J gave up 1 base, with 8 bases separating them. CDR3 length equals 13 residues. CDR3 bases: TGTGCCAGCAGCCAGTCTGGGAACACTGAAGCTTTCTTT. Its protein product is CASSQSGNTEAFF.

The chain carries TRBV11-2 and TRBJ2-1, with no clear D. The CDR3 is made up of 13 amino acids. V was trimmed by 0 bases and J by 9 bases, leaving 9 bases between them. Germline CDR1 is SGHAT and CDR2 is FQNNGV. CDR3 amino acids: CASSLDQLGEQFF. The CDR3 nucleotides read TGTGCCAGCAGCTTAGATCAATTAGGTGAGCAGTTCTTC.

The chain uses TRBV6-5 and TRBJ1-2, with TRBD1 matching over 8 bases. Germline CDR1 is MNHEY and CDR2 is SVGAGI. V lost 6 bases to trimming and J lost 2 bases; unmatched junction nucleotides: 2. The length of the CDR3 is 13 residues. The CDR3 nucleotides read TGTGCCAGCAGGGACAGGGTAAACTATGGCTACACCTTC. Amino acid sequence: CASRDRVNYGYTF.

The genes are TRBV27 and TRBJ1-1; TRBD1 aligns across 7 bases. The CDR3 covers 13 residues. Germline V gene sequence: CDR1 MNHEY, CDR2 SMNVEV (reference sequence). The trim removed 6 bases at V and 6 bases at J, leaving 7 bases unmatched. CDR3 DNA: TGTGCCAGCAGGACGACAGGGACCCCTGAAGCTTTCTTT. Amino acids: CASRTTGTPEAFF.

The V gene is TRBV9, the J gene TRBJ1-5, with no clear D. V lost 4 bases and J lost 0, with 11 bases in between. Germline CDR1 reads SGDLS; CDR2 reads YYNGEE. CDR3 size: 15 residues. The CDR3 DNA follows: TGTGCCAGCAGCCAAGCGGGGTATAGCAATCAGCCCCAGCATTTT. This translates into CASSQAGYSNQPQHF.

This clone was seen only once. In DNA form, the CDR3 reads TGTGCCAGCAGCCAAGCAGGTGGGGGCGGTTATGGCTACACCTTC. Translating it yields CASSQAGGGGYGYTF. The chain employs TRBV14 and TRBJ1-2; the D gene is possibly TRBD1 (6 bases). Trimming took off 1 base at V and 5 bases at J, with 14 bases between the two ends. This CDR3 is 15 amino acids long. Germline V gives CDR1 SGHDN, CDR2 FVKESK. Filled out from reference TRBV14 and TRBJ1-2, the complete variable domain reads EAGVTQFPSHSVIEKGQTVTLRCDPISGHDNLYWYRRVMGKEIKFLLHFVKESKQDESGMPNNRFLAERTGGTYSTLKVQPAELEDSGVYFCASSQAGGGGYGYTFGSGTRLTVV.

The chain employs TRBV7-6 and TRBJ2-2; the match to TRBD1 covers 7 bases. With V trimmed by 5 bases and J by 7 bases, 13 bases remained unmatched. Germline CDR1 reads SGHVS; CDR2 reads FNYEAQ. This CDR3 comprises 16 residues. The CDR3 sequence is CASSERTTGYGGELFF. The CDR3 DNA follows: TGTGCCAGCAGCGAGAGAACGACAGGGTATGGCGGGGAGCTGTTTTTT.

Here the CDR3 DNA reads TGTGCCAGCAGCGTAGAGTCTAGCGGGGAGACCCAGTACTTC. It specifies CASSVESSGETQYF. The chain uses TRBV9 and TRBJ2-5, with TRBD2 matching over 8 bases. There are 14 residues in the CDR3. The germline gives CDR1 SGDLS, CDR2 YYNGEE. V lost 0 bases, J lost 5 bases, and 3 bases stayed unmatched.

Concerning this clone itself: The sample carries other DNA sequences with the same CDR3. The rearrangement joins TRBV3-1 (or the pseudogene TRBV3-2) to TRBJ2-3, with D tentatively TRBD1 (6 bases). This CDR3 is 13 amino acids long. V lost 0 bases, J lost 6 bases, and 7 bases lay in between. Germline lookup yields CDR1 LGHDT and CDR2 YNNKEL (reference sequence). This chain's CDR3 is CASSQDRGDTQYF. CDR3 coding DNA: TGTGCCAGCAGCCAAGATAGGGGGGATACGCAGTATTTT.

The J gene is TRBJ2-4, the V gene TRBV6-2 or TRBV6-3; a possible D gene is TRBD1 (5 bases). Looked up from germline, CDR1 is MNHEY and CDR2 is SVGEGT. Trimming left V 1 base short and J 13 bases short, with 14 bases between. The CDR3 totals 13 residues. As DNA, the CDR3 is TGTGCCAGCAGTTACTTAGGGGCTAATCTACAGTACTTC. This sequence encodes CASSYLGANLQYF.

The CDR3 nucleotides read TGTGCCAGCAGGAAGGGGAGGGGGGCTGGCTATGGCTACACCTTC. This codes for CASRKGRGAGYGYTF. The rearrangement links TRBV6-5 to TRBJ1-2, with D maybe TRBD1 (6 bases). Trimming shortened V by 6 bases and J by 4 bases, and 18 bases separated the two germline ends. CDR3 size: 15 residues. CDR1 and CDR2 from the germline V gene are MNHEY and SVGAGI.

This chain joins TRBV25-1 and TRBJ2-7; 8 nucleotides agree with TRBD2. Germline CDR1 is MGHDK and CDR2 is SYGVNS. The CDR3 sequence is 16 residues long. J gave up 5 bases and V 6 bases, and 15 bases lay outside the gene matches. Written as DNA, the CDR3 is TGTGCCAGCAGGGACGTAAGAGCGGGAGACTTCCACGAGCAGTACTTC. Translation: CASRDVRAGDFHEQYF.